This T cell receptor beta chain was retrieved from a study of CD8 T cells in ankylosing spondylitis. Study findings and constraints: Researchers reportedly found disease-linked clones significantly enriched in matched ankylosing spondylitis synovial fluid. In synovial fluid and blood from reactive arthritis, some motif variants were previously reported. Made up of eight highly homologous variants, a TCR beta motif appeared characteristic of ankylosing spondylitis blood.

This clonotype was recorded a few times. Its specificity is unknown. The CDR3 length is 15 residues. The ends lost 4 bases at V and 0 bases at J; junction bases unmatched: 7. The germline V gene encodes CDR1 SGHRS and CDR2 YFSETQ. TCRdb redid the calling of the 5' RACE reads with MiXCR, one entry per CDR3 protein. The sample yields 150,000 to 200,000 distinct CDR3 sequences, over 15% seen once. This receptor was identified in a male donor under 30 with ankylosing spondylitis or in good health (not recorded which). The V call is TRBV5-1, the J call TRBJ2-7; TRBD2 matches at 7 bases. Sequenced material: blood, either unsorted or a sorted T cell fraction (not recorded which). In DNA, the CDR3 is TGCGCCAGCAGCCGGAGCGGGGCCTACTCCTACGAGCAGTACTTC. Translated: CASSRSGAYSYEQYF.